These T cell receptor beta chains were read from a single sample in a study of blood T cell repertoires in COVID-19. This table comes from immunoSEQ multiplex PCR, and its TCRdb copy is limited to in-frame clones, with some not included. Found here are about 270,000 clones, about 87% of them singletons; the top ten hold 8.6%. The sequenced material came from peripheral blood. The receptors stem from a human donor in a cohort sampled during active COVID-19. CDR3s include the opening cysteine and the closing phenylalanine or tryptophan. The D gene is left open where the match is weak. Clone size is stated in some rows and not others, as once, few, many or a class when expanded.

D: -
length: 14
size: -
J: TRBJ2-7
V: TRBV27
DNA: TGTGCCACCCACCCTAGCAGGAGCTCCTACGAGCAGTACTTC
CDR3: CATHPSRSSYEQYF

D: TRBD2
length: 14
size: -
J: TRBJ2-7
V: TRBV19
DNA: TGTGCCAGTAGTCTGGGTAGCGGGACCTACGAGCAGTACTTC
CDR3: CASSLGSGTYEQYF

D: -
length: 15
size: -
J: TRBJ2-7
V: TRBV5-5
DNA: TGTGCCAGCAGCTTGGAGGGACAAGGAACCTACGAGCAGTACTTC
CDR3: CASSLEGQGTYEQYF

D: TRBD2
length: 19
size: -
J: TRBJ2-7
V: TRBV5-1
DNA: TGCGCCAGCAGCCGCGGGACTAGCGCGACTATAGGGCTGTTGGGAGAGCAGTACTTC
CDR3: CASSRGTSATIGLLGEQYF

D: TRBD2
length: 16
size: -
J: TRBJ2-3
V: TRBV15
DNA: TGTGCCACCAGCAGAGGGACTAGCTGGAGTGCAGATACGCAGTATTTT
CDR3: CATSRGTSWSADTQYF

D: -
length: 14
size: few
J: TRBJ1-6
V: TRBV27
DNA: TGTGCCAGCAGCCGAACAGGTTTACGGTCACCCCTCCACTTT
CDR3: CASSRTGLRSPLHF

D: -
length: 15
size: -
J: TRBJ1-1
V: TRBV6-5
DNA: TGTGCCAGCTATCGACCGCCCGCGGGGAACACTGAAGCTTTCTTT
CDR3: CASYRPPAGNTEAFF

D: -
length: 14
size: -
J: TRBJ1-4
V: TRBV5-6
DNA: TGTGCCAGCAGCTTGATCAGGGTCGAAGAAAAACTGTTTTTT
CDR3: CASSLIRVEEKLFF

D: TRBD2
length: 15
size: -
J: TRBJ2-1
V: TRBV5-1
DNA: TGCGCCAGCAGCTTGTTTAGCGGGAGTGTTAATGAGCAGTTCTTC
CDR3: CASSLFSGSVNEQFF

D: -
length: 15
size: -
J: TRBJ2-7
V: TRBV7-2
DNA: TGTGCCAGCAGCACAAGACAGGCCCACTCCTACGAGCAGTACTTC
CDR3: CASSTRQAHSYEQYF

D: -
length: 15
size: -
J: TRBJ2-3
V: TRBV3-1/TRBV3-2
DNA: TGTGCCAGCAGCCAAGGGCAGGCCGGCACAGATACGCAGTATTTT
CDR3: CASSQGQAGTDTQYF

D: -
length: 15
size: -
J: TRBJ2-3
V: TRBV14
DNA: TGTGCCAGCAGCCGGGCAAGCTTGTCTTCAGATACGCAGTATTTT
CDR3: CASSRASLSSDTQYF

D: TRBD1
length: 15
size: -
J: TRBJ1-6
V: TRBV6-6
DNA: TGTGCCAGCAGAACGACAGGGCAATATAATTCACCCCTCCACTTT
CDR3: CASRTTGQYNSPLHF

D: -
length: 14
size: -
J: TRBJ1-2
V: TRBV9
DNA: TGTGCCAGCAGCGTTAGTCGGGGGAGCTATGGCTACACCTTC
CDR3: CASSVSRGSYGYTF

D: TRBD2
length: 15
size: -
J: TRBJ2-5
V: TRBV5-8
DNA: TGTGCCAGCAGCTCATCGGGGGGGCAGCGAGAGACCCAGTACTTC
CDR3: CASSSSGGQRETQYF

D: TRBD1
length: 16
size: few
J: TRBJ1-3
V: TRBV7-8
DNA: TGTGCCAGCACCACGAGGACAGGGTCTTTGAGAAACACCATATATTTT
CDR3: CASTTRTGSLRNTIYF

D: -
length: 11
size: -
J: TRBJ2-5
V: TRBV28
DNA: TGTGCCAGCGCCTCCGGGGAGACCCAGTACTTC
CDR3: CASASGETQYF

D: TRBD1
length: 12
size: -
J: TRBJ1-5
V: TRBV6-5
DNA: TGTGCCAGCAGACAGGGGGAGCAGCCCCAGCATTTT
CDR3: CASRQGEQPQHF

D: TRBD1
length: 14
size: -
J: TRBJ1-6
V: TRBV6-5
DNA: TGTGCCAGCAGGGGACAGGGAAATAATTCACCCCTCCACTTT
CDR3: CASRGQGNNSPLHF

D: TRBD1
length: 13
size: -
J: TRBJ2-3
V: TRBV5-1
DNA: TGCGCCAGCAGCTTAAACAGGGGAGATACGCAGTATTTT
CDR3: CASSLNRGDTQYF

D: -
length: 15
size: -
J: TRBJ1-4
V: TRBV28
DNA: TGTGCCAGCATCTCAAGGGGACGACAGGCTGAAAAACTGTTTTTT
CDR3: CASISRGRQAEKLFF

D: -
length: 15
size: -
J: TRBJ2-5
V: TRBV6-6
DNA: TGTGCCACCGAACACGACGGGGTGGAGGGAGAGACCCAGTACTTC
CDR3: CATEHDGVEGETQYF

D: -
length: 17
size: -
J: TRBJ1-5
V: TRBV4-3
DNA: TGCGCCAGCAGCCAAGATGCGGGTTTACTCGTCGGTCAGCCCCAGCATTTT
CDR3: CASSQDAGLLVGQPQHF

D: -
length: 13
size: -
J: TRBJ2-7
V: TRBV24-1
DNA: TGTGCCACCAGTCCACAGGGAACCTACGAGCAGTACTTC
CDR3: CATSPQGTYEQYF

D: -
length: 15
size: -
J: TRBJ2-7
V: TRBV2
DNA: TGTGCCAGCAGCTTATCCGGGATCAGCGTCTACGAGCAGTACTTC
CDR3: CASSLSGISVYEQYF

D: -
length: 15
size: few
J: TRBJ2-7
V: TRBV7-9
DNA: TGTGCCAGCAGCTTCGCTGCAGCGCCTTACTACGAGCAGTACTTC
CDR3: CASSFAAAPYYEQYF

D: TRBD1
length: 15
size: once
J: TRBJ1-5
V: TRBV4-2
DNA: TGTGCCAGCAGCCTCCGGGACAGGGTTAATCAGCCCCAGCATTTT
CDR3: CASSLRDRVNQPQHF

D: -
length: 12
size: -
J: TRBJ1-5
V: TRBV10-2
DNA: TGCGCCAGCAGCGGGGGGTTGGAGCCCCAGCATTTT
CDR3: CASSGGLEPQHF

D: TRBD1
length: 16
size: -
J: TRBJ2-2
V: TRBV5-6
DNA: TGTGCCAGCAGCTTCGGGACAGGGGGGAACACCGGGGAGCTGTTTTTT
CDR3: CASSFGTGGNTGELFF

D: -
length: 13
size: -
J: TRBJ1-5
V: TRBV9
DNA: TGTGCCAGCAGCGTAGGTCGAGATCAGCCCCAGCATTTT
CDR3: CASSVGRDQPQHF

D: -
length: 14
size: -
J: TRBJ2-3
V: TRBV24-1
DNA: TGTGCCACCAGTGAAAAGACAGTCACAGATACGCAGTATTTT
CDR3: CATSEKTVTDTQYF